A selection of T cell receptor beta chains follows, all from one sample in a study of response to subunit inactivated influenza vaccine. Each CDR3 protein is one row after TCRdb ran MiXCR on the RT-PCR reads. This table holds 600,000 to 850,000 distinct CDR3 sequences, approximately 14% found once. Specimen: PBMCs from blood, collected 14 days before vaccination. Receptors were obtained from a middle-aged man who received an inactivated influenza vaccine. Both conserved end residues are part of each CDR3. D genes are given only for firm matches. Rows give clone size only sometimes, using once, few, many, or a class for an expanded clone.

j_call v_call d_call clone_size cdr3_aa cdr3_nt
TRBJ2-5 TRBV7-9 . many CASSLELYSKETQYF TGTGCCAGCAGCTTAGAATTATACAGCAAAGAGACCCAGTACTTC
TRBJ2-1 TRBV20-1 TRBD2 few CSARDLSYRTSGRYEQFF TGCAGTGCTAGAGATCTCTCTTATCGGACTAGCGGGAGATATGAGCAGTTCTTC
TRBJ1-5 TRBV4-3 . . CASSQGIRDQPQHF TGCGCCAGCAGCCAAGGGATTAGGGACCAGCCCCAGCATTTT
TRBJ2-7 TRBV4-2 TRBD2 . CASSQDLLGSGNEQYF TGTGCCAGCAGCCAAGATCTTTTGGGTAGCGGGAACGAGCAGTACTTC
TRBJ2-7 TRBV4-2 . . CASSYLGDTYEQYF TGTGCCAGCAGCTATCTTGGCGATACTTACGAGCAGTACTTC
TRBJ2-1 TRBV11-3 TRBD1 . CASSSSGQGWSNEQFF TGTGCCAGCAGCTCCTCAGGACAGGGGTGGTCGAATGAGCAGTTCTTC
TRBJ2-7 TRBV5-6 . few CASSLERYEQYF TGTGCCAGCAGCTTGGAGAGGTACGAGCAGTACTTC
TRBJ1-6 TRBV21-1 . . CASSRLWVPYNSPLHF TGTGCCAGCAGCAGACTTTGGGTCCCTTATAATTCACCCCTCCACTTT
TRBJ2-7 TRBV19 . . CASSSSDSSSYEQYF TGTGCCAGTAGTTCCTCGGACAGCTCCTCCTACGAGCAGTACTTC
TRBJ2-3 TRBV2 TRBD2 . CAHAGGRGDTQYF TGTGCCCACGCGGGGGGGAGAGGTGATACGCAGTATTTT
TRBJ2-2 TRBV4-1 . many CASSQQGGTGELFF TGCGCCAGCAGCCAACAGGGAGGCACCGGGGAGCTGTTTTTT
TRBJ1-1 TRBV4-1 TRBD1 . CASSQGGRGLDTEAFF TGCGCCAGCAGCCAAGGAGGCAGGGGGCTGGACACTGAAGCTTTCTTT
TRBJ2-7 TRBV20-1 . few CSARDGNYEQYF TGCAGTGCTAGAGACGGAAATTACGAGCAGTACTTC
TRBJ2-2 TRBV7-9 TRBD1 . CASSFRDRGNTGELFF TGTGCCAGCAGCTTTAGGGACAGGGGGAACACCGGGGAGCTGTTTTTT
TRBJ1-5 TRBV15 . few CATSSNLNQPQHF TGTGCCACCAGCAGTAATCTTAATCAGCCCCAGCATTTT
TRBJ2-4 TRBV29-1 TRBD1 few CSVAGTGSDKNIQYF TGCAGCGTCGCCGGGACAGGGTCCGACAAAAACATTCAGTACTTC
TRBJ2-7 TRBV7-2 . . CASSLELLPRGEQYF TGTGCCAGCAGCTTAGAGTTACTGCCCCGAGGCGAGCAGTACTTC
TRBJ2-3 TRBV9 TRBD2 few CASSVGSSGAADTQYF TGTGCCAGCAGCGTTGGGTCTAGCGGGGCAGCAGATACGCAGTATTTT
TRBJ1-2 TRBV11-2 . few CASSPGGGFYGYTF TGTGCCAGCAGCCCTGGAGGGGGGTTCTATGGCTACACCTTC
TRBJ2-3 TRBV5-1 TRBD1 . CASSPDRGDTDTQYF TGCGCCAGCAGCCCGGACAGGGGGGACACAGATACGCAGTATTTT
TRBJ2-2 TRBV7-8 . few CASSLKWEAGELFF TGTGCCAGCAGCTTAAAGTGGGAGGCCGGGGAGCTGTTTTTT
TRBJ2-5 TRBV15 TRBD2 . CAIQRGGLETQYF TGTGCCATCCAGCGGGGGGGCCTCGAGACCCAGTACTTC